The 6 T cell receptor beta chains given below trace back to one sample, sequenced in a study of blood T cell repertoires in COVID-19. Clones were read by immunoSEQ multiplex PCR, and TCRdb kept only the in-frame ones, dropping some. The sample yields 95,000 to 110,000 clones, more than 75% seen once. The sequenced sample was peripheral blood. The receptors were gathered from a man in his sixties with acute or convalescent COVID-19.

The J gene is TRBJ2-7, the V gene TRBV7-6; D remains ambiguous. The V gene's germline CDR1 is SGHVS and CDR2 FNYEAQ. V was trimmed by 5 bases and J by 4 bases, leaving 6 bases between them. CDR3 size: 11 residues. The DNA of the CDR3 is TGTGCCAGCAGCAACGCGTACGAGCAGTACTTC. Its translation: CASSNAYEQYF. The variable domain in full, with the rest retrieved from reference TRBV7-6 and TRBJ2-7, is GAGVSQSPRYKVTKRGQDVALRCDPISGHVSLYWYRQALGQGPEFLTYFNYEAQQDKSGLPNDRFSAERPEGSISTLTIQRTEQRDSAMYRCASSNAYEQYFGPGTRLTVT.

This clone was detected once. The chain couples TRBV5-5 to TRBJ1-4; TRBD1 is a possible D gene (5 bases). This CDR3 contains 13 residues. Germline lookup yields CDR1 SGHKS and CDR2 YYEKEE (reference sequence). Deletions cut 2 bases from V and 4 bases from J, with 6 bases between. The CDR3 protein is CASSLGVNEKLFF. CDR3 DNA sequence: TGTGCCAGCAGCTTAGGGGTTAATGAAAAACTGTTTTTT.

J is TRBJ2-2 and V is TRBV11-2; D is unclear. Germline assignment: CDR1 SGHAT and CDR2 FQNNGV. The V end was cut by 6 bases, the J end by 5 bases, with 10 bases between. The CDR3 runs to 13 residues. This CDR3 is CASRPSATGELFF. The CDR3 nucleotides read TGTGCCAGCAGACCAAGCGCAACCGGGGAGCTGTTTTTT.

The DNA for the CDR3 is TGTGCCACCAGCAGCTTCACAGGGGCGGTCACTGAAGCTTTCTTT. The encoded protein is CATSSFTGAVTEAFF. V gene TRBV15 combines with J gene TRBJ1-1, with 7 bases lining up with TRBD1. The CDR3 runs 15 residues. The germline V gene encodes CDR1 LNHNV and CDR2 YYDKDF (reference sequence). Germline trimming cut 3 bases from V and 4 bases from J; bases unmatched to any gene: 8.

The chain joins TRBV30 to TRBJ2-1; a weak D match, TRBD2 (6 bases). V was trimmed by 2 bases and J by 8 bases, leaving 22 bases between them. This CDR3 is built from 16 residues. Germline CDR1 GTSNPN, CDR2 SVGIG (reference sequence). The CDR3, as DNA: TGTGCCTGGAGTTCTTGGGGGTCAGGGAGGCACGATGAGCAGTTCTTC. It specifies CAWSSWGSGRHDEQFF.

The genes are TRBV28 and TRBJ1-2, with no clear D. CDR1 is MDHEN and CDR2 is SYDVKM in the germline V gene. Trimming shortened V by 8 bases and J by 7 bases, and 8 bases separated the two germline ends. The CDR3 spans 10 residues. DNA for the CDR3: TGTGCCAGCTATCGGGGTGGCTACACCTTC. This translates into CASYRGGYTF.